The 19 T cell receptor beta chains reported below all come from one sample, sequenced in a study of cytomegalovirus exposure and HLA in healthy donors. With 60 Vbeta and 13 Jbeta primers, the PCR was carried out. Sequencing used immunoSEQ multiplex PCR; TCRdb keeps in-frame clones, though not all of them. Here the sample spans about 130,000 clones, about 80% being singletons. The sample comprised PBMCs. The receptors derive from a male donor in good health and CMV-seronegative.

Here the CDR3 reads CASSIAGRQPQSPLHF. The CDR3 coding sequence is TGTGCCAGTAGTATAGCCGGAAGACAGCCACAATCGCCCCTCCACTTT. J is TRBJ1-6 and V is TRBV19; maybe TRBD1 (5 bases). The CDR3 has 16 amino acids. CDR1 is LNHDA and CDR2 is SQIVND in the germline V gene (reference sequence). V gave up 1 base and J gave up 13 bases, with 20 bases separating them.

The table lists this clone with a count of one. The chain recombines TRBV27 with TRBJ2-6; 9 nucleotides match TRBD1. CDR3 length: 21 amino acids. The V gene's germline CDR1 is MNHEY and CDR2 SMNVEV (reference sequence). The V and J ends lost 0 bases and 1 base, in that order; junction bases with no gene match: 13. Here the CDR3 reads CASSLSVPGQGAGSGANVLTF. Written as DNA, the CDR3 is TGTGCCAGCAGTTTATCCGTCCCGGGACAGGGTGCAGGGTCTGGGGCCAACGTCCTGACTTTC.

The CDR3 spells CASSRRGQGAGANEKLFF. The CDR3 region has the DNA TGCGCCAGCAGCCGTCGTGGACAGGGGGCCGGGGCTAATGAAAAACTGTTTTTT. The chain couples TRBV4-3 to TRBJ1-4; TRBD1 matches at 11 bases. CDR1 and CDR2 (germline): LGHNA, YSLEER. This CDR3 is built from 18 residues. Trimming cost V 4 bases and J 3 bases; bases outside gene matches: 10.

The chain recombines TRBV25-1 with TRBJ1-2; 8 bases fit TRBD1. CDR3 length equals 13 residues. Trimming removed 4 bases from V and 4 bases from J; junction bases left unmatched: 2. The germline V gene encodes CDR1 MGHDK and CDR2 SYGVNS. This CDR3 is CASSAGTGYGYTF. CDR3 bases: TGTGCCAGCAGTGCCGGGACAGGCTATGGCTACACCTTC.

The chain employs TRBV7-2 and TRBJ2-1, with 8 bases lining up with TRBD1. V gave up 1 base and J gave up 8 bases; unmatched junction bases: 4. This CDR3 region has 14 residues. Germline V gene lookup returns CDR1 SGHTA and CDR2 FQGNSA. The CDR3 region has the DNA TGTGCCAGCAGCTTAGACAGGGGGTGGGATGAGCAGTTCTTC. It yields the protein CASSLDRGWDEQFF.

The V call is TRBV7-2, the J call TRBJ1-2; a weak D match, TRBD1 (5 bases). The CDR3 consists of 14 residues. Germline values: CDR1 SGHTA, CDR2 FQGNSA. Trimming removed 0 bases at V and 4 bases at J, with 9 bases between. This chain's CDR3 is CASSLAGRVYGYTF. The CDR3 region has the DNA TGTGCCAGCAGCTTAGCGGGGCGAGTCTATGGCTACACCTTC. Full variable domain (remainder filled in from reference TRBV7-2 and TRBJ1-2): GAGVSQSPSNKVTEKGKDVELRCDPISGHTALYWYRQSLGQGLEFLIYFQGNSAPDKSGLPSDRFSAERTGGSVSTLTIQRTQQEDSAVYLCASSLAGRVYGYTFGSGTRLTVV.

This chain joins TRBV7-6 and TRBJ2-7; D perhaps matches TRBD2 (7 bases). The germline V gene has CDR1 SGHVS and CDR2 FNYEAQ. There are 16 residues in the CDR3. V shed 1 base and J shed 6 bases, with 19 bases lying between them. CDR3 nucleotide sequence: TGTGCCAGCAGCTTAGGGACTATGAGGGGGGGACGCGAGCAGTACTTC. It specifies CASSLGTMRGGREQYF.

The V and J genes are TRBV10-1 and TRBJ1-3, with TRBD1 as a possible D gene (5 bases). V was cut by 3 bases and J by 3 bases, with 9 bases left in between. Per germline, CDR1 WNHNN and CDR2 SYGVQD (reference sequence). This CDR3 has 14 amino acids. The CDR3 here is CASSDRDNGNTIYF. The CDR3 DNA is TGCGCCAGCAGTGACAGGGATAATGGAAACACCATATATTTT.

This clone came up a few times. The J gene is TRBJ1-1, the V gene TRBV6-1; 7 bases agree with TRBD1. Germline loops: CDR1 MNHNS, CDR2 SASEGT. Germline trimming cut 4 bases from V and 4 bases from J; bases unmatched to any gene: 6. The CDR3 is made up of 14 amino acids. The CDR3 region is CASSGTGRGTEAFF. The CDR3 DNA reads as TGTGCCAGCAGTGGGACAGGCCGTGGCACTGAAGCTTTCTTT.

This chain connects TRBV5-4 to TRBJ1-2, with D perhaps matching TRBD1 (6 bases). Deletions cut 4 bases from V and 5 bases from J, with 9 bases between. Per the germline V gene, CDR1 is SGHNT and CDR2 is YYREEE (reference sequence). CDR3 size: 12 residues. DNA of the CDR3: TGTGCCAGCAGCCAAACAGGGTATGGCTACACCTTC. Translating gives CASSQTGYGYTF.

This clone was observed a single time. Other DNA sequences of this sample code for an identical CDR3. This chain uses TRBV5-1 with TRBJ2-3, with 9 bases matching TRBD1. The CDR3 sequence is 14 residues long. Germline CDR1 reads SGHRS; CDR2 reads YFSETQ. Trimming at V came to 0 bases and at J to 4 bases, leaving 0 bases not matched to a gene. The chain's CDR3 is CASSLGQGADTQYF. CDR3 nucleotide sequence: TGCGCCAGCAGCTTGGGACAGGGGGCAGATACGCAGTATTTT.

The genes are TRBV6-1 and TRBJ2-2; D is uncertain. V lost 3 bases and J 6 bases, leaving 11 bases between the germline ends. This CDR3 comprises 14 residues. Germline CDR1 and CDR2: MNHNS and SASEGT. The CDR3 bases are TGTGCCAGCAGTGACGTTTTTTTTTCCGGGGAGCTGTTTTTT. This translates into CASSDVFFSGELFF.

The chain links TRBV7-3 to TRBJ2-5, with TRBD2 as a possible D gene (5 bases). Trimming pared 2 bases from V and 7 bases from J, leaving 11 bases between. The CDR3 is 13 residues long. Germline V lookup: CDR1 SGHTA, CDR2 FQGTGA. The CDR3 sequence is CASSLFQAGTQYF. In nucleotides, the CDR3 is TGTGCCAGCAGCTTATTTCAGGCGGGGACCCAGTACTTC. The complete variable domain, with remaining parts taken from reference TRBV7-3 and TRBJ2-5, reads GAGVSQTPSNKVTEKGKYVELRCDPISGHTALYWYRQSLGQGPEFLIYFQGTGAADDSGLPNDRFFAVRPEGSVSTLKIQRTERGDSAVYLCASSLFQAGTQYFGPGTRLLVL.

V and J are TRBV30 and TRBJ1-2; maybe TRBD1 (5 bases). The CDR3 covers 15 residues. The V end was cut by 4 bases, the J end by 4 bases, with 19 bases between. Germline CDR1 is GTSNPN and CDR2 is SVGIG (reference sequence). As DNA, the CDR3 is TGTGCCTGGACCCTTGACAGCTTCTTACCCTATGGCTACACCTTC. Protein sequence: CAWTLDSFLPYGYTF.

The rearrangement joins TRBV5-1 to TRBJ1-2, with D possibly being TRBD1 (5 bases). Per germline, CDR1 SGHRS and CDR2 YFSETQ. The CDR3 consists of 14 residues. V was cut by 4 bases and J by 9 bases, with 19 bases left in between. The chain's CDR3 is CASSLGTGWSSYTF. Written as DNA, the CDR3 is TGCGCCAGCAGCCTTGGGACTGGTTGGTCAAGCTACACCTTC. The complete variable domain, with remaining parts taken from reference TRBV5-1 and TRBJ1-2, reads KAGVTQTPRYLIKTRGQQVTLSCSPISGHRSVSWYQQTPGQGLQFLFEYFSETQRNKGNFPGRFSGRQFSNSRSEMNVSTLELGDSALYLCASSLGTGWSSYTFGSGTRLTVV.

The chain is built from TRBV9 and TRBJ2-3; possibly TRBD1 for D (6 bases). Trimming stripped 2 bases from V and 2 bases from J, with 15 bases between. Germline CDR1 reads SGDLS; CDR2 reads YYNGEE. The CDR3 spans 16 residues. The CDR3 protein is CASSVGAGGTTDTQYF. The CDR3 DNA follows: TGTGCCAGCAGCGTGGGGGCTGGTGGAACCACAGATACGCAGTATTTT.

The rearrangement uses TRBV7-9 and TRBJ2-7, with a possible D match to TRBD2 (6 bases). V was pared by 3 bases and J by 2 bases, with 11 bases between. This CDR3 comprises 14 residues. In germline, CDR1 is SEHNR, CDR2 FQNEAQ (reference sequence). The CDR3 region is CASSFGTGAYEQYF. CDR3 bases: TGTGCCAGCAGCTTCGGGACGGGAGCCTACGAGCAGTACTTC.

As regards this clone: Other nucleotide sequences in the sample specify the same CDR3. The CDR3 region has the DNA TGTGCCAGCAGCGCCCCCCTAGGGGGCGGGGACAATGAGCAGTTCTTC. Amino acid sequence: CASSAPLGGGDNEQFF. The rearrangement links TRBV9 to TRBJ2-1, with D maybe TRBD1 (7 bases). The CDR3 is 16 residues long. Germline CDR1 reads SGDLS; CDR2 reads YYNGEE. The V end was cut by 3 bases, the J end by 5 bases, with 18 bases between.

This clone occurred a few times. The rearrangement joins TRBV9 to TRBJ1-5; a weak D match, TRBD1 (6 bases). Germline V CDR1 and CDR2: SGDLS, YYNGEE. The CDR3 has 14 residues. Trimming took 4 bases from V and 6 from J, leaving 14 bases between them. CDR3 nucleotides: TGTGCCAGCAGCCCTGCAGGGGTGGTTCAGCCCCAGCATTTT. Amino acid sequence: CASSPAGVVQPQHF.